The 14 T cell receptor beta chains given below trace back to one sample, sequenced in a study of OX40 agonist ivuxolimab in advanced cancers. Library construction relied on the immunoSEQ multiplex PCR assay. In its TCRdb copy, this immuneACCESS table keeps in-frame sequences only and misses some clones. Where compared with another copy, unresolved V genes explain less than half of these, and the others have no known cause. A total of more than 35,000 clones appear in this sample, 75% to 90% of them only once. 0.45% to 0.7% of the sample is taken by the ten largest. The specimen was CD4+ or CD8+ T cells sorted from blood, collected in a trial of the OX40 agonist ivuxolimab. The receptors stem from an adult with an advanced solid tumor such as melanoma, head and neck, liver or kidney cancer.

The chain carries TRBV19 and TRBJ2-5, with unresolved D. The CDR3 is made up of 12 amino acids. Trimming pared 8 bases from V and 4 bases from J, leaving 11 bases between. In germline, CDR1 is LNHDA, CDR2 SQIVND (reference sequence). CDR3 bases: TGTGCCAGTGGACCACAAGGAGAGACCCAGTACTTC. It encodes CASGPQGETQYF.

The rearrangement links TRBV4-1 to TRBJ2-6; D assignment may be TRBD1 or TRBD2 (5 bases each). V dropped 0 bases and J dropped 0 bases, with 9 bases sitting between them. The CDR3 is 17 amino acids. CDR1 is MGHRA, CDR2 YSYEKL, per germline. The CDR3 loop is CASSQEGTVSGANVLTF. In DNA form, the CDR3 reads TGCGCCAGCAGCCAAGAAGGGACGGTCTCTGGGGCCAACGTCCTGACTTTC.

This clone is a singleton in its sample. The V and J genes are TRBV11-2 and TRBJ2-5; possibly TRBD1 for D (5 bases). V was trimmed by 4 bases and J by 6 bases, leaving 18 bases between them. Germline CDR1 reads SGHAT; CDR2 reads FQNNGV. The CDR3 runs 15 residues. The CDR3, as DNA: TGTGCCAGCAGCTCCTGGCAGGGCAGCCTTAAGACCCAGTACTTC. This translates into CASSSWQGSLKTQYF.

The V gene is TRBV11-2, the J gene TRBJ1-1; D might be TRBD1 (5 bases). Germline CDR1 SGHAT, CDR2 FQNNGV. CDR3 length equals 15 residues. V lost 1 base and J lost 4, with 13 bases in between. CDR3: CASSLALGVGTEAFF. The CDR3 region has the DNA TGTGCCAGCAGCTTAGCTTTGGGGGTGGGCACTGAAGCTTTCTTT.

The CDR3, as DNA: TGTGCCAGCAGCCCCGGGGGGACAGTATACACCGGGGAGCTGTTTTTT. Its translation: CASSPGGTVYTGELFF. The chain links TRBV9 to TRBJ2-2; D tentatively reads TRBD1 or TRBD2 (7 bases each). This CDR3 is 16 amino acids long. The V and J ends lost 4 bases and 3 bases respectively, with 16 bases between them. Germline CDR1 is SGDLS and CDR2 is YYNGEE.

The chain uses TRBV4-2 and TRBJ1-1, with a weak D call TRBD1 (5 bases). CDR3 size: 14 residues. Trimming stripped 5 bases from V and 6 bases from J, with 16 bases between. Germline loops: CDR1 LGHNA, CDR2 YNFKEQ. The CDR3 DNA reads TGTGCCAGCAGCACCATTACTGGGGGAGCTGAAGCTTTCTTT. This translates into CASSTITGGAEAFF.

The chain carries TRBV6-5 and TRBJ1-4; TRBD1 agrees at 8 bases. The length of the CDR3 is 14 residues. V dropped 6 bases and J dropped 5; count of bases not matched to a gene: 5. CDR1 and CDR2 (germline): MNHEY, SVGAGI. CDR3 nucleotides: TGTGCCAGCAGCTCGACAGGGGCAAATGAAAAACTGTTTTTT. It is translated as CASSSTGANEKLFF.

This chain joins TRBV6-4 and TRBJ1-1; D is uncertain. CDR1 MRHNA and CDR2 SNTAGT come from the germline V gene. The CDR3 has 12 amino acids. V lost 4 bases and J 11 bases, leaving 14 bases between the germline ends. CDR3 loop: CASSVRTQGAFF. As DNA, the CDR3 is TGTGCCAGCAGTGTCCGAACCCAAGGGGCTTTCTTT.

The chain employs TRBV15 and TRBJ1-6; no clear D gene. The CDR3 sequence is 16 residues long. Trimming cost V 4 bases and J 7 bases, with 17 bases left between them. Germline lookup yields CDR1 LNHNV and CDR2 YYDKDF (reference sequence). CDR3 loop: CATSTAPGTANSPLHF. The DNA for the CDR3 is TGTGCCACCAGCACAGCCCCCGGCACCGCCAATTCACCCCTCCACTTT.

This chain links TRBV19 with TRBJ2-2; 7 nucleotides agree with TRBD1. This CDR3 has 15 amino acids. Trimming at V came to 3 bases and at J to 5 bases, leaving 6 bases not matched to a gene. From germline, CDR1 is LNHDA and CDR2 SQIVND (reference sequence). The CDR3 region is CASSIQGVRTGELFF. The CDR3 bases are TGTGCCAGTAGTATCCAGGGGGTACGGACCGGGGAGCTGTTTTTT. Complete variable domain (other parts from reference TRBV19 and TRBJ2-2): DGGITQSPKYLFRKEGQNVTLSCEQNLNHDAMYWYRQDPGQGLRLIYYSQIVNDFQKGDIAEGYSVSREKKESFPLTVTSAQKNPTAFYLCASSIQGVRTGELFFGEGSRLTVL.

CDR3 amino acids: CASSGAVQYF. The CDR3 coding sequence is TGTGCCAGCAGTGGTGCCGTGCAGTACTTC. V and J are TRBV2 and TRBJ2-7; D uncertain. CDR3 length: 10 amino acids. CDR1 and CDR2 from the germline V gene are SNHLY and FYNNEI. V shed 4 bases and J shed 9 bases, with 7 bases lying between them. The full variable domain, rest sourced from reference TRBV2 and TRBJ2-7, is EPEVTQTPSHQVTQMGQEVILRCVPISNHLYFYWYRQILGQKVEFLVSFYNNEISEKSEIFDDQFSVERPDGSNFTLKIRSTKLEDSAMYFCASSGAVQYFGPGTRLTVT.

On this clone: The sample has other DNA sequences that encode this CDR3 too. This chain links TRBV6-5 with TRBJ1-2; 7 positions agree with TRBD1. Germline V lookup: CDR1 MNHEY, CDR2 SVGAGI. The junction had 3 bases not matched to a gene; V was cut back by 6 bases and J by 2 bases. CDR3 length: 13 residues. This CDR3 reads CASSPDRNYGYTF. The CDR3 bases are TGTGCCAGCAGCCCGGACAGGAACTATGGCTACACCTTC.

The chain joins TRBV18 to TRBJ2-5; 11 positions agree with TRBD2. V lost 2 bases, J lost 5 bases, and 4 bases stayed unmatched. This CDR3 comprises 15 residues. Germline assignment: CDR1 KGHSH and CDR2 LQKENI. CDR3: CASSPKTSGEETQYF. CDR3 nucleotide sequence: TGTGCCAGCTCACCAAAGACTAGCGGGGAGGAGACCCAGTACTTC.

This rearrangement joins TRBV7-2 to TRBJ2-2, with 8 bases matching TRBD2. Germline V gene data show CDR1 as SGHTA and CDR2 as FQGNSA. Trimming removed 7 bases from V and 4 bases from J; junction bases left unmatched: 11. This CDR3 has 16 residues. DNA for the CDR3: TGTGCCAGCACGAAGACCGGGACTAGTGTCACCGGGGAGCTGTTTTTT. Protein product: CASTKTGTSVTGELFF.